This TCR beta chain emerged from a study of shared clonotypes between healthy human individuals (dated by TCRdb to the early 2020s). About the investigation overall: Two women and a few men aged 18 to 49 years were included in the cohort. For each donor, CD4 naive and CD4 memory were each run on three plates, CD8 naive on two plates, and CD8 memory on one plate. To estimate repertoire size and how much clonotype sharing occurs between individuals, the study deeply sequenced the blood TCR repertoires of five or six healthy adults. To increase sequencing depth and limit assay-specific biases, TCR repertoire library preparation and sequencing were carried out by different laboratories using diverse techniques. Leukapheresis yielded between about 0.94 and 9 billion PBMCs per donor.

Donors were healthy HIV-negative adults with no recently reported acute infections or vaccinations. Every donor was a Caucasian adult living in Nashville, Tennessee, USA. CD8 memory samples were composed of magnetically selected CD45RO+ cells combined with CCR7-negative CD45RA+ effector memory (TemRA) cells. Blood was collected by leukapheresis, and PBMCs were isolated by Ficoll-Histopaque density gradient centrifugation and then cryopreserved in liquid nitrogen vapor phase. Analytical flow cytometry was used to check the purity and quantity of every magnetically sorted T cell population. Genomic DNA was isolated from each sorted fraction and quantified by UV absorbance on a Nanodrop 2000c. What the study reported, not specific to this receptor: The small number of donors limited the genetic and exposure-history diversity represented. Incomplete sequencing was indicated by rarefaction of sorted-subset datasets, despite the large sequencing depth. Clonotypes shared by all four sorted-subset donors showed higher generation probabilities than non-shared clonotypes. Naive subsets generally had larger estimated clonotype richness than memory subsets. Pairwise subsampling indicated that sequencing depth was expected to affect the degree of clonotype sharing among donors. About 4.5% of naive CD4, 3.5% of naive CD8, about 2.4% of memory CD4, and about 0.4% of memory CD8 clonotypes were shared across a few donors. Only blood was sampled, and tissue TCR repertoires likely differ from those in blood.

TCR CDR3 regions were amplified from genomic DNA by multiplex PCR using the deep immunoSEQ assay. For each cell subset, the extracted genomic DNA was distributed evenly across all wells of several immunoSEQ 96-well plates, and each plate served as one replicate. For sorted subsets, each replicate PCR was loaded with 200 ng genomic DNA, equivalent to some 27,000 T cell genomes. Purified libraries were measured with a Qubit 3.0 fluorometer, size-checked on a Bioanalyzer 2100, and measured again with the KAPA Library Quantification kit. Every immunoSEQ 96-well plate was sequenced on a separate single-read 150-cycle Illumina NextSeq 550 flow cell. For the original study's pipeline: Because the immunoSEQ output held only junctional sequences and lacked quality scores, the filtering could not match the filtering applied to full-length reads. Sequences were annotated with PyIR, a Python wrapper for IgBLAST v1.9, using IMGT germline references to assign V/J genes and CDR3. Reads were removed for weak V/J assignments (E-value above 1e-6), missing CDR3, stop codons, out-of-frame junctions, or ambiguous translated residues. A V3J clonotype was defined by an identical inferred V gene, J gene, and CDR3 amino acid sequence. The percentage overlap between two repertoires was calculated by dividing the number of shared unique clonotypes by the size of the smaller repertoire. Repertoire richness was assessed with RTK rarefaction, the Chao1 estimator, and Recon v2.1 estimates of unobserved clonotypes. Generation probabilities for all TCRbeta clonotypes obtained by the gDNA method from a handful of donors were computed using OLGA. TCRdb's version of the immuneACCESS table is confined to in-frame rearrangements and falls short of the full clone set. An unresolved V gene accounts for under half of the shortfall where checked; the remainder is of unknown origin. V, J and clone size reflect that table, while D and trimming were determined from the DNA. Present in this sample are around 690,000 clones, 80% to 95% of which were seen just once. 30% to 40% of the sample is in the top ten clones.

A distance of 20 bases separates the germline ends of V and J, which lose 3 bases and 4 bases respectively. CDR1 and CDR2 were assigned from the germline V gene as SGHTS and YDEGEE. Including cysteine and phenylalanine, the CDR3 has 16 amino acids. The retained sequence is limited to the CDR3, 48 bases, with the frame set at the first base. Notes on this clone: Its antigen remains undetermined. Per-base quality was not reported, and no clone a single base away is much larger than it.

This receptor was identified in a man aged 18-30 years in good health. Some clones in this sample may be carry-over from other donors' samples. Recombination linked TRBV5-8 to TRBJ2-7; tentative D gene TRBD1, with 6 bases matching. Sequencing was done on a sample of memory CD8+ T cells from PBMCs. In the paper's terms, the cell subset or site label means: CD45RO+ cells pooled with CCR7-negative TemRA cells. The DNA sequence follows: TGTGCCAGCAGCTCGAGGGGGTCCGGACAGTTTTACGAGCAGTACTTC. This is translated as CASSSRGSGQFYEQYF. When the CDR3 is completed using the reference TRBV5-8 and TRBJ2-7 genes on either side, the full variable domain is EAGVTQSPTHLIKTRGQQATLRCSPISGHTSVYWYQQALGLGLQFLLWYDEGEERNRGNFPPRFSGRQFPNYSSELNVNALELEDSALYLCASSSRGSGQFYEQYFGPGTRLTVT.